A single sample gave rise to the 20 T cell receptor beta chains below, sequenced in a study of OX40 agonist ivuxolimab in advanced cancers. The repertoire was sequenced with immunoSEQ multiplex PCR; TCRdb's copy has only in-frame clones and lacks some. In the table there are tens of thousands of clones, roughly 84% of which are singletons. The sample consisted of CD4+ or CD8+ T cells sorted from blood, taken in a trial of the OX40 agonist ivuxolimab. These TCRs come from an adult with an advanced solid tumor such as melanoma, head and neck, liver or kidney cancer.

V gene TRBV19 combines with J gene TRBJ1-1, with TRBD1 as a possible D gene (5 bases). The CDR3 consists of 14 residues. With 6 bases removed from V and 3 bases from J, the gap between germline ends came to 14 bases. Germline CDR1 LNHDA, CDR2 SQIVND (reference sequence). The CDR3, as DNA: TGTGCCAGTAGGCAGGGTATGCGAGACACTGAAGCTTTCTTT. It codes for CASRQGMRDTEAFF. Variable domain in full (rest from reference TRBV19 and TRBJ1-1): DGGITQSPKYLFRKEGQNVTLSCEQNLNHDAMYWYRQDPGQGLRLIYYSQIVNDFQKGDIAEGYSVSREKKESFPLTVTSAQKNPTAFYLCASRQGMRDTEAFFGQGTRLTVV.

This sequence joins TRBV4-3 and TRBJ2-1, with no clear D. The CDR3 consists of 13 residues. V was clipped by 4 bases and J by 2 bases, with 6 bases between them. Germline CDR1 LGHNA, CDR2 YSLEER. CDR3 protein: CASSPGTYNEQFF. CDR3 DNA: TGCGCCAGCAGCCCTGGGACCTACAATGAGCAGTTCTTC.

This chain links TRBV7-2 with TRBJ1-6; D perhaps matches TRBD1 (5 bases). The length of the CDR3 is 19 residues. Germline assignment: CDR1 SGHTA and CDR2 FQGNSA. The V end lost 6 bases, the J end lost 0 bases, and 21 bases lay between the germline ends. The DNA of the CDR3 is TGTGCCAGCAGGCAGACGACAGAGCTTCTAAGCTCCTATAATTCACCCCTCCACTTT. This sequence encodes CASRQTTELLSSYNSPLHF.

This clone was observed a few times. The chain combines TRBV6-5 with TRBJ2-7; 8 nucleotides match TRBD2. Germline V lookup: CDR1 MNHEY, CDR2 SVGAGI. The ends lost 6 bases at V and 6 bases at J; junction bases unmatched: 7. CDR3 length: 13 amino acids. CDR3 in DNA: TGTGCCAGCAGCAGAATTAGCGGGGCCGAGCAGTACTTC. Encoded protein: CASSRISGAEQYF.

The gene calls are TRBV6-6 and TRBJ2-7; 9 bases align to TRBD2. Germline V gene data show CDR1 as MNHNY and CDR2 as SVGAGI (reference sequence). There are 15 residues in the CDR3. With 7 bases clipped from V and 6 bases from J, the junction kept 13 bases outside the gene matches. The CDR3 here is CASTSDPGLAREQYF. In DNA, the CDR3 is TGTGCCAGCACCTCTGACCCGGGACTAGCACGCGAGCAGTACTTC.

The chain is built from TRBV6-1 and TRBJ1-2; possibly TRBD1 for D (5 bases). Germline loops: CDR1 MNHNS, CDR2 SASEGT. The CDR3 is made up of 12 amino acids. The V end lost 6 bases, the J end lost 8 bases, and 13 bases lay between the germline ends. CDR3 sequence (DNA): TGTGCCAGCAGAAGGGCAGGGCTAGGCTACACCTTC. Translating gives CASRRAGLGYTF.

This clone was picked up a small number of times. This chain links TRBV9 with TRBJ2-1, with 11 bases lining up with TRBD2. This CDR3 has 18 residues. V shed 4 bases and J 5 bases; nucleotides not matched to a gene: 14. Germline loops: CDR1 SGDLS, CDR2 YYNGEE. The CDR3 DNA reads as TGTGCCAGCAGCCCCAACTTCTTTCTAGCGGGGGGCCACAATGAGCAGTTCTTC. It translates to CASSPNFFLAGGHNEQFF.

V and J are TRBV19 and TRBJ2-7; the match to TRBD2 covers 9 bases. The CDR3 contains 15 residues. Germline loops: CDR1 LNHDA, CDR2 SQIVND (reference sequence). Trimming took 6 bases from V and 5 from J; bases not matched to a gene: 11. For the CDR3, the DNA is TGTGCCAGTAGCTCTCCAGCGGGGGGTTCCGACGAGCAGTACTTC. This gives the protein CASSSPAGGSDEQYF.

The CDR3 sequence: CASSRIGQGEEKLFF. Here the CDR3 DNA reads TGCGCCAGCAGCCGTATCGGACAAGGCGAGGAAAAACTGTTTTTT. V usage is TRBV4-1 and J usage is TRBJ1-4; D is perhaps TRBD1 (5 bases). Trimming took 4 bases from V and 8 from J, leaving 17 bases between them. The CDR3 has 15 amino acids. Germline-derived CDR1 and CDR2 are MGHRA and YSYEKL.

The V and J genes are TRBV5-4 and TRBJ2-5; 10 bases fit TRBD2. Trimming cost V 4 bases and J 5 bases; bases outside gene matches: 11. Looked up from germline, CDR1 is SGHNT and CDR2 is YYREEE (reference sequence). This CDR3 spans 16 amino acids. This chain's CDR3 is CASSEASGSGRETQYF. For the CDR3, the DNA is TGTGCCAGCAGCGAGGCTAGCGGGAGCGGGAGGGAGACCCAGTACTTC.

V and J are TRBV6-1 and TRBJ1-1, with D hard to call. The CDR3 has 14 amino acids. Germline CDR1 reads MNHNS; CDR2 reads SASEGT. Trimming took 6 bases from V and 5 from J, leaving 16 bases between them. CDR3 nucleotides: TGTGCCAGCAGAGTTCGGCCCTCGGGAACTGAAGCTTTCTTT. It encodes CASRVRPSGTEAFF.

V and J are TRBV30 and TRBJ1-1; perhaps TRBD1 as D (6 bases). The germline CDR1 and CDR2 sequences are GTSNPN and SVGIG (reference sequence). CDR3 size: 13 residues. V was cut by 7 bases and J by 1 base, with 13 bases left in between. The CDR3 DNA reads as TGTGCCTCGACAGGAATCGAGAACACTGAAGCTTTCTTT. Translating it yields CASTGIENTEAFF.

The CDR3 region has the DNA TGTGCCAGCACGGGCTCAACTAATGAAAAACTGTTTTTT. Translated: CASTGSTNEKLFF. The rearrangement links TRBV27 to TRBJ1-4, with no clear D. V gave up 7 bases and J gave up 0 bases, with 6 bases separating them. Germline V gives CDR1 MNHEY, CDR2 SMNVEV (reference sequence). The CDR3 extends over 13 amino acids.

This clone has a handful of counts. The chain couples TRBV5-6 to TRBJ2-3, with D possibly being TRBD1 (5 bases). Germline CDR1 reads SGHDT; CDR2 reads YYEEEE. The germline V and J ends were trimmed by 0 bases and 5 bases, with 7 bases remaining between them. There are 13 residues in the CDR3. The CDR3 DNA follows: TGTGCCAGCAGCTTGGCCGACAGAGATACGCAGTATTTT. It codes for CASSLADRDTQYF.

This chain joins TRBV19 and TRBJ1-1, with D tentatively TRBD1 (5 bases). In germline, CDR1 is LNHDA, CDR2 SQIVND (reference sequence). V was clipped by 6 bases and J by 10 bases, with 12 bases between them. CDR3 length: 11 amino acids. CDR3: CASSNPGAAFF. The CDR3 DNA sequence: TGTGCCAGTAGCAACCCTGGGGCAGCTTTCTTT.

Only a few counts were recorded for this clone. The CDR3 DNA reads TGTGCCAGCAGCCTGGCCAGGGGAGGCACCGGGGAGCTGTTTTTT. Its protein product is CASSLARGGTGELFF. The V and J genes are TRBV7-3 and TRBJ2-2, with D perhaps given as TRBD1 or TRBD2 (6 bases each). CDR1 and CDR2 (germline): SGHTA, FQGTGA. Trimming took 5 bases from V and 4 from J, leaving 14 bases between them. The CDR3 loop spans 15 amino acids.

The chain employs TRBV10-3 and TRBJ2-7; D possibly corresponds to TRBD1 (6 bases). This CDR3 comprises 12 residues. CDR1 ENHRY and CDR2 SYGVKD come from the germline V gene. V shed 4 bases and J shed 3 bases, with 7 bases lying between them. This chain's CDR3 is CAISGTDYEQYF. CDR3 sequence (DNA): TGTGCCATCAGTGGGACAGACTACGAGCAGTACTTC.

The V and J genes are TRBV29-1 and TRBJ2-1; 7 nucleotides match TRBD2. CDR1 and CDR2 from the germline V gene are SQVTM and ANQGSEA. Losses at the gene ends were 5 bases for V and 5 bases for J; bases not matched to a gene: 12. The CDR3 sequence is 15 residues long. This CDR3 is CSVRNRGGKDNEQFF. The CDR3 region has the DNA TGCAGCGTTCGGAATAGGGGAGGGAAGGACAATGAGCAGTTCTTC.

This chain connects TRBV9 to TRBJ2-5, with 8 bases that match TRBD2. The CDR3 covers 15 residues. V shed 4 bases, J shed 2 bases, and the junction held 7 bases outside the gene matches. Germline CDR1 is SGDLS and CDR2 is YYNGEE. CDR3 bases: TGTGCCAGCAGCCCCGTCGGGGGGGAACAAGAGACCCAGTACTTC. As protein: CASSPVGGEQETQYF.

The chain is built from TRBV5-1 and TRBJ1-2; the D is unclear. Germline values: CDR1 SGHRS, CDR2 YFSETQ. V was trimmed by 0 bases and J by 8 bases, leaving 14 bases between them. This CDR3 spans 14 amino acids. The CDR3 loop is CASSLEGQLGGYTF. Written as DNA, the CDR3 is TGCGCCAGCAGCTTGGAAGGGCAGTTGGGGGGCTACACCTTC.